This paragraph reports one T cell receptor (beta chain). Only in-frame clones appear in the TCRdb table, and some are missing; sequencing was by immunoSEQ multiplex PCR. The sample lists about 40,000 clones; approximately 64% were seen once. This CDR3 contains 15 residues. The V gene's germline CDR1 is GTSNPN and CDR2 SVGIG (reference sequence). V shed 1 base and J shed 7 bases, with 17 bases lying between them. Every patient experienced relapse after autologous stem cell transplantation, and brentuximab vedotin exposure varied. The sample originates from a study of PD-1 blockade in classical Hodgkin lymphoma. At the level of the study: Nivolumab was administered to patients intravenously at 3 mg/kg every 2 weeks.

The sequence was collected from a human donor with classical Hodgkin lymphoma. The starting material was peripheral blood mononuclear cells (PBMCs), obtained at baseline. The chain is built from TRBV30 and TRBJ1-5; no firm D call. Here the CDR3 DNA reads TGTGCCTGGAGTGGGGGAGCCTCGAGTAAACAGCCCCAGCATTTT. Translating it yields CAWSGGASSKQPQHF.